Below, one T cell receptor beta chain is given with its context. This CDR3 comprises 20 residues. The trim removed 3 bases at V and 1 base at J, leaving 16 bases unmatched. Germline CDR1 and CDR2: SGHNT and YYREEE (reference sequence). The assay was immunoSEQ multiplex PCR, and TCRdb's table has in-frame clones only and misses some. This table holds about 160,000 clones, under 96% found once. The sample originates from a study of control samples from healthy donors and cancer patients. The chain has TRBV5-4 and TRBJ2-3; 11 bases agree with TRBD2. This clonotype was obtained from a woman aged 25-40 years in good health. Input material: blood. CDR3 region: CASSSPPGTSGASGTDTQYF. In DNA form, the CDR3 reads TGTGCCAGCAGCTCCCCCCCCGGGACTAGCGGAGCCTCTGGCACAGATACGCAGTATTTT.